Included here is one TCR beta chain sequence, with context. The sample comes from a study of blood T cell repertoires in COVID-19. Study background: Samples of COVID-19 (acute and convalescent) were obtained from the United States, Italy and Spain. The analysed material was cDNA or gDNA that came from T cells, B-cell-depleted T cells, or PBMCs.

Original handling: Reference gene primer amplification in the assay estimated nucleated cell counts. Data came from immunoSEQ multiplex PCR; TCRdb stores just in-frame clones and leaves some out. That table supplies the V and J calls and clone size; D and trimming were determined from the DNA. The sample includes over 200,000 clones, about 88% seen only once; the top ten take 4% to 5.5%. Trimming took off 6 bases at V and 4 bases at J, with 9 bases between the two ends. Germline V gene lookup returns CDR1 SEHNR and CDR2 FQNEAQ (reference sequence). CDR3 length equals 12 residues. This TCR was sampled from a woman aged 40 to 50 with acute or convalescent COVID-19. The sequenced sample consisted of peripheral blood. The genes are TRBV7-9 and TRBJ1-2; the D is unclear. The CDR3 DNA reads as TGTGCCAGCAGGCCCACTTCCTATGGCTACACCTTC. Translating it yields CASRPTSYGYTF.